This T cell receptor (beta chain) originates from a study of blood T cell repertoires in COVID-19. The table came from immunoSEQ multiplex PCR; TCRdb's copy has only in-frame clones and leaves some out. The sample lists about 230,000 clones, about four fifths occurring once. The length of the CDR3 is 14 residues. Looked up from germline, CDR1 is SGHAT and CDR2 is FQNNGV. The ends lost 2 bases at V and 4 bases at J; junction bases unmatched: 4. The receptor's source is a woman older than 75 with COVID-19, enrolled during active disease. Sequencing was carried out using peripheral blood. V and J are TRBV11-2 and TRBJ1-2; 7 bases are shared with TRBD1. The DNA of the CDR3 is TGTGCCAGCAGCTTAAGAGGGGACAGCTATGGCTACACCTTC. Translation: CASSLRGDSYGYTF.